The 26 T cell receptor beta chains in this list originate from one sample, sequenced in a study of blood T cell repertoires in COVID-19. Generated by immunoSEQ multiplex PCR, the TCRdb table keeps only in-frame clones and is missing some. This repertoire shows about 200,000 clones, approximately 78% found once; its top ten account for approximately 2.9%. Sequencing was performed on peripheral blood. Receptor source: a woman of 80 years or more with active or convalescent COVID-19.

The V gene is TRBV7-9, the J gene TRBJ1-2; 9 nucleotides align to TRBD1. J was trimmed by 4 bases and V by 5 bases; bases with no gene match: 8. This CDR3 is built from 15 residues. The germline gives CDR1 SEHNR, CDR2 FQNEAQ (reference sequence). CDR3 region: CASSQRTGDLYGYTF. CDR3 bases: TGTGCCAGCAGCCAGAGGACAGGGGATCTCTATGGCTACACCTTC. Variable domain in full (rest from reference TRBV7-9 and TRBJ1-2): DTGVSQNPRHKITKRGQNVTFRCDPISEHNRLYWYRQTLGQGPEFLTYFQNEAQLEKSRLLSDRFSAERPKGSFSTLEIQRTEQGDSAMYLCASSQRTGDLYGYTFGSGTRLTVV.

The V and J genes are TRBV6-1 and TRBJ2-3; D gene ambiguous. V gave up 2 bases and J gave up 1 base, with 7 bases separating them. Looked up from germline, CDR1 is MNHNS and CDR2 is SASEGT. CDR3 length equals 14 residues. Written as DNA, the CDR3 is TGTGCCAGCAGTGAATCTGGCCGCACAGATACGCAGTATTTT. Its protein product is CASSESGRTDTQYF.

The chain is built from TRBV28 and TRBJ2-3; 9 bases align to TRBD2. This CDR3 is built from 15 residues. Germline V lookup: CDR1 MDHEN, CDR2 SYDVKM. The V gene end was trimmed by 7 bases and the J gene end by 3 bases; junction bases not matched to a gene: 8. This CDR3 reads CASTSGSGGTDTQYF. The CDR3 bases are TGTGCCAGCACCAGTGGTAGCGGGGGTACAGATACGCAGTATTTT.

This chain uses TRBV9 with TRBJ1-2; D gene ambiguous. Deletions cut 3 bases from V and 3 bases from J, with 15 bases between. CDR1 and CDR2 (germline): SGDLS, YYNGEE. This CDR3 region has 15 residues. The CDR3 region has the DNA TGTGCCAGCAGCGGGATGGGCAGGTCGTACTATGGCTACACCTTC. Protein sequence: CASSGMGRSYYGYTF.

The rearrangement uses TRBV4-2 and TRBJ2-7; TRBD2 matches at 10 bases. The CDR3 runs 15 residues. Germline V gene sequence: CDR1 LGHNA, CDR2 YNFKEQ. Germline trimming cut 1 base from V and 5 bases from J; bases unmatched to any gene: 5. Here the CDR3 reads CASSQVLAGAHEQYF. The CDR3 DNA sequence: TGTGCCAGCAGCCAAGTCCTAGCGGGGGCCCACGAGCAGTACTTC.

This chain uses TRBV28 with TRBJ2-6; D might be TRBD1 (5 bases). Germline V gives CDR1 MDHEN, CDR2 SYDVKM. The CDR3 runs 17 residues. Deletions cut 3 bases from V and 4 bases from J, with 16 bases between. The CDR3 is CASSFNRWYSGANVLTF. The CDR3 DNA reads as TGTGCCAGCAGTTTCAACAGGTGGTACTCGGGGGCCAACGTCCTGACTTTC.

This chain joins TRBV7-2 and TRBJ1-1; D call uncertain. The CDR3 extends over 13 amino acids. Trimming took off 5 bases at V and 10 bases at J, with 17 bases between the two ends. Germline V gives CDR1 SGHTA, CDR2 FQGNSA. Written as DNA, the CDR3 is TGTGCCAGCAGCCGCCAGGTGGAGGACGGAGCTTTCTTT. The encoded protein is CASSRQVEDGAFF.

This sequence joins TRBV5-1 and TRBJ1-2; 10 positions agree with TRBD1. The V gene's germline CDR1 is SGHRS and CDR2 YFSETQ. CDR3 size: 14 residues. Losses at the gene ends were 4 bases for V and 2 bases for J; bases not matched to a gene: 2. CDR3 sequence: CASSVDRGNYGYTF. The CDR3 region has the DNA TGCGCCAGCAGCGTGGACAGGGGGAACTATGGCTACACCTTC.

This rearrangement joins TRBV5-1 to TRBJ2-5, with a tentative D call TRBD2 (7 bases). Per germline, CDR1 SGHRS and CDR2 YFSETQ. V gave up 3 bases and J gave up 1 base, with 13 bases separating them. The CDR3 length is 15 residues. The DNA of the CDR3 is TGCGCCAGCAGCTCACAGGGAGGGTTCCAAGAGACCCAGTACTTC. Its translation is CASSSQGGFQETQYF. The full variable domain, in which reference TRBV5-1 and TRBJ2-5 provide the parts outside the CDR3, is KAGVTQTPRYLIKTRGQQVTLSCSPISGHRSVSWYQQTPGQGLQFLFEYFSETQRNKGNFPGRFSGRQFSNSRSEMNVSTLELGDSALYLCASSSQGGFQETQYFGPGTRLLVL.

In its sample, this clone was seen once. The rearrangement uses TRBV25-1 and TRBJ2-3; D is ambiguous. The germline V gene encodes CDR1 MGHDK and CDR2 SYGVNS. The CDR3 loop spans 14 amino acids. V dropped 4 bases and J dropped 2 bases, with 10 bases sitting between them. CDR3 bases: TGTGCCAGCAGTGGCGGCTCATACACAGATACGCAGTATTTT. Protein sequence: CASSGGSYTDTQYF. The full variable domain, rest sourced from reference TRBV25-1 and TRBJ2-3, is EADIYQTPRYLVIGTGKKITLECSQTMGHDKMYWYQQDPGMELHLIHYSYGVNSTEKGDLSSESTVSRIRTEHFPLTLESARPSHTSQYLCASSGGSYTDTQYFGPGTRLTVL.

The chain couples TRBV9 to TRBJ2-1; 8 bases match TRBD2. The V segment lost 0 bases and the J segment 9 bases; nucleotides outside the gene matches: 8. Germline assignment: CDR1 SGDLS and CDR2 YYNGEE. The length of the CDR3 is 15 residues. The CDR3 is CASSVVGAGAPEQFF. The CDR3 nucleotides read TGTGCCAGCAGCGTAGTAGGAGCGGGGGCCCCTGAGCAGTTCTTC.

Only one count was recorded for this clone. J is TRBJ1-1 and V is TRBV11-3; D is unclear. V was trimmed by 2 bases and J by 3 bases, leaving 7 bases between them. Germline loops: CDR1 SGHNT, CDR2 YENEEA. The CDR3 has 13 amino acids. The CDR3 DNA reads as TGTGCCAGCAGCTTAATGCGGGACACTGAAGCTTTCTTT. This sequence encodes CASSLMRDTEAFF.

In its sample, this clone was seen a few times. This chain uses TRBV6-5 with TRBJ2-7; D possibly corresponds to TRBD1 (6 bases). This CDR3 contains 12 residues. V was shortened by 6 bases and J by 4 bases, with 10 bases between the two germline ends. Per germline, CDR1 MNHEY and CDR2 SVGAGI. CDR3 sequence (DNA): TGTGCCAGCAGCCACAGGGAGTACGAGCAGTACTTC. It yields the protein CASSHREYEQYF.

The V call is TRBV7-8, the J call TRBJ1-6, with TRBD1 matching 8 bases. Germline V gives CDR1 SGHVS, CDR2 FQNEAQ. The trim removed 6 bases at V and 7 bases at J, leaving 8 bases unmatched. The CDR3 is 15 residues long. The CDR3 here is CASRQDRARNSPLHF. The CDR3 coding sequence is TGTGCCAGCAGGCAGGACAGGGCAAGAAATTCACCCCTCCACTTT.

This chain uses TRBV14 with TRBJ1-1; TRBD1 matches 9 bases. The V gene's germline CDR1 is SGHDN and CDR2 FVKESK. After removal of 1 base from V and 11 bases from J, the junction contained 8 bases not matched to a gene. This CDR3 is 14 amino acids long. The DNA for the CDR3 is TGTGCCAGCAGCCAAGTAGCGGGACAGGGCGCGGCTTTCTTT. The encoded protein is CASSQVAGQGAAFF. Complete variable domain (other parts from reference TRBV14 and TRBJ1-1): EAGVTQFPSHSVIEKGQTVTLRCDPISGHDNLYWYRRVMGKEIKFLLHFVKESKQDESGMPNNRFLAERTGGTYSTLKVQPAELEDSGVYFCASSQVAGQGAAFFGQGTRLTVV.

To note about this clone: A junction end diverges from the germline sequence, so it may reflect a read error. This chain connects TRBV28 to TRBJ1-2; D uncertain. CDR1 is MDHEN and CDR2 is SYDVKM in the germline V gene. The CDR3 has 12 residues. The CDR3 loop reads CASSNSNDGYTF. The CDR3 nucleotides read TGTGCCAGCAGTAACAGTAACGATGGCTACACCTTC.

This rearrangement joins TRBV7-2 to TRBJ2-7; TRBD1 might be the D (6 bases). Germline CDR1 is SGHTA and CDR2 is FQGNSA. The length of the CDR3 is 16 residues. The V end lost 2 bases, the J end lost 3 bases, and 17 bases lay between the germline ends. The CDR3 nucleotides are TGTGCCAGCAGCTTAAGGATGACAGGAGCCTTCTACGAGCAGTACTTC. It yields the protein CASSLRMTGAFYEQYF.

The chain couples TRBV7-2 to TRBJ2-6, with 8 bases fitting TRBD1. The CDR3 totals 19 residues. V lost 3 bases, J lost 0 bases, and 10 bases stayed unmatched. CDR1 and CDR2 from the germline V gene are SGHTA and FQGNSA. CDR3 sequence (DNA): TGTGCCAGCAGCTTTGCCAGGGGGCTAATCTACTCTGGGGCCAACGTCCTGACTTTC. Its translation is CASSFARGLIYSGANVLTF.

V and J are TRBV7-9 and TRBJ2-7; 8 bases agree with TRBD1. Germline V gene sequence: CDR1 SEHNR, CDR2 FQNEAQ (reference sequence). V lost 5 bases, J lost 3 bases, and 6 bases stayed unmatched. The CDR3 loop spans 14 amino acids. DNA of the CDR3: TGTGCCAGCAGCGGACAGGGTTCGTACTACGAGCAGTACTTC. Residues: CASSGQGSYYEQYF.

The chain carries TRBV5-1 and TRBJ2-7, with 7 bases aligning to TRBD2. This CDR3 is built from 16 residues. V shed 2 bases, J shed 1 base, and the junction held 9 bases outside the gene matches. CDR1 is SGHRS and CDR2 is YFSETQ in the germline V gene. This chain's CDR3 is CASSLGFLAASYEQYF. CDR3 in DNA: TGCGCCAGCAGCTTAGGTTTCCTAGCGGCTTCCTACGAGCAGTACTTC. Drawing the rest from reference TRBV5-1 and TRBJ2-7, the complete variable domain is KAGVTQTPRYLIKTRGQQVTLSCSPISGHRSVSWYQQTPGQGLQFLFEYFSETQRNKGNFPGRFSGRQFSNSRSEMNVSTLELGDSALYLCASSLGFLAASYEQYFGPGTRLTVT.

This clone was recorded only once. DNA of the CDR3: TGTGCCAGCAGTTACTCGCCCGGGGGTTCTGGCTACACCTTC. Encoded protein: CASSYSPGGSGYTF. V gene TRBV6-5 combines with J gene TRBJ1-2; a possible D gene is TRBD1 (5 bases). The ends were cut back, 0 bases at V and 7 bases at J, with 12 bases in the middle. The CDR3 spans 14 residues. Germline loops: CDR1 MNHEY, CDR2 SVGAGI.

With respect to this clone: Other DNA sequences from this sample encode an identical CDR3 as well. The chain combines TRBV5-1 with TRBJ2-5; tentatively, D is TRBD1 (6 bases). There are 13 residues in the CDR3. The V end was cut by 0 bases, the J end by 5 bases, with 8 bases between. Germline V gene lookup returns CDR1 SGHRS and CDR2 YFSETQ. The CDR3 here is CASSLGGGETQYF. The CDR3 DNA reads TGCGCCAGCAGCTTGGGAGGGGGTGAGACCCAGTACTTC. Complete variable domain (other parts from reference TRBV5-1 and TRBJ2-5): KAGVTQTPRYLIKTRGQQVTLSCSPISGHRSVSWYQQTPGQGLQFLFEYFSETQRNKGNFPGRFSGRQFSNSRSEMNVSTLELGDSALYLCASSLGGGETQYFGPGTRLLVL.

This clone has only one observation. CDR3 region: CASSLEGDTGYGYTF. In nucleotides, the CDR3 is TGTGCCAGCAGCTTAGAAGGGGACACCGGCTATGGCTACACCTTC. The chain is built from TRBV7-2 and TRBJ1-2; tentatively, D is TRBD1 (6 bases). Per the germline V gene, CDR1 is SGHTA and CDR2 is FQGNSA. The CDR3 is 15 amino acids. The V and J ends lost 1 base and 4 bases respectively, with 13 bases between them.

This chain uses TRBV19 with TRBJ2-3, with 11 bases that match TRBD2. CDR1 and CDR2 (germline): LNHDA, SQIVND (reference sequence). The CDR3 extends over 16 amino acids. V lost 4 bases and J lost 2; bases outside the gene matches: 5. For the CDR3, the DNA is TGTGCCAGTAGTACCGCTAGCGGGGGGTACACAGATACGCAGTATTTT. Translation: CASSTASGGYTDTQYF. Variable domain in full (rest from reference TRBV19 and TRBJ2-3): DGGITQSPKYLFRKEGQNVTLSCEQNLNHDAMYWYRQDPGQGLRLIYYSQIVNDFQKGDIAEGYSVSREKKESFPLTVTSAQKNPTAFYLCASSTASGGYTDTQYFGPGTRLTVL.

Only a few counts were recorded for this clone. J is TRBJ1-2 and V is TRBV19; D might be TRBD1 (5 bases). The V gene lost 7 bases and the J gene lost 5 bases, with 17 bases spanning the gap. Per germline, CDR1 LNHDA and CDR2 SQIVND (reference sequence). There are 14 residues in the CDR3. The DNA for the CDR3 is TGTGCCAGTACCCGCACAGGACAAGTTTATGGCTACACCTTC. It specifies CASTRTGQVYGYTF.

The chain uses TRBV20-1 and TRBJ2-7; the D is unclear. Looked up from germline, CDR1 is DFQATT and CDR2 is SNEGSKA (reference sequence). This CDR3 is built from 11 residues. The CDR3 reads CRAAHSYEQYF. CDR3 sequence (DNA): TGCAGGGCGGCGCACTCCTACGAGCAGTACTTC.